The T cell receptor (beta chain) described here comes from a study of blood T cells in healthy people across ages. Researchers collected around 10 milliliters of peripheral blood from every single donor. The V end was cut by 7 bases, the J end by 6 bases, with 17 bases between. The length of the CDR3 is 14 residues. The germline gives CDR1 MGHRA, CDR2 YSYEKL. As concerns this clonotype: Its matching antigen is unknown.

Study-wide results and limits: Since the PBMCs were unsorted, naive and antigen-experienced cells could not be conclusively compared. Long-lived and aged donors differed, with more naive CD4+ cells and higher diversity in the long-lived. Naive T cell percentage by flow cytometry tracked strongly with beta diversity.

With a J-beta primer mix and a sample-barcoded 5' primer, a second PCR ran about 6 to 11 cycles. TCRdb independently ran MiXCR on the 5' RACE reads; one entry per CDR3 protein. The data show about 1,400,000 distinct CDR3 sequences, with roughly 64% seen just once and over 5% held by the top ten. Sequenced material: blood. The receptor's source is a man aged 18 to 30 in good health. The rearrangement joins TRBV4-1 to TRBJ2-3; the D gene is possibly TRBD2 (5 bases). The CDR3 sequence is CASTLSRPGDTQYF. For the CDR3, the DNA is TGCGCCAGCACCCTAAGTCGGCCGGGGGATACGCAGTATTTT.